This TCR beta chain was retrieved from a study of T cells expressing NK-cell markers. This CDR3 contains 14 residues. TCRdb reprocessed the 5' RACE reads, with one entry per CDR3 protein and no DNA. The table lists about 260,000 distinct CDR3 sequences. The sample was blood T cells: a sorted CD56 or NKG2C T cell subset, CD4+ or CD8+ T cells, or bulk PBMC T cells (not recorded which). The sequence came from a young man in good health. The chain joins TRBV12-3 or TRBV12-4 to TRBJ2-1; TCRdb proposes TRBD1, but this gene call is untestable without DNA. CDR3 residues: CASSRVRGSSEQFF.